This T cell receptor beta chain came from a study of blood T cell repertoires in COVID-19. For the study at large: Samples representing acute and convalescent COVID-19 were sourced from the United States, Italy and Spain. PBMCs, B-cell-depleted T cells, or T cells provided the cDNA or gDNA that made up the material.

The CDR3 sequence is 15 residues long. V was shortened by 1 base and J by 8 bases, with 18 bases between the two germline ends. Per the germline V gene, CDR1 is SGHDT and CDR2 is YYEEEE. Per the original data handling: How many nucleated cells were present was estimated from reference gene primer amplification. Produced via immunoSEQ multiplex PCR; TCRdb's table is partial and in-frame only. Clone size and V and J calls were adopted from that table, with D and trimming inferred from the DNA. The sample includes 50,000 or so clones, 85% of them seen just once. This TCR derives from a man aged 40-50 years with active COVID-19. Sequencing was performed on peripheral blood. This chain connects TRBV5-6 to TRBJ1-2; weak D call: TRBD1 (5 bases). CDR3 sequence: CASSLMQGFRGGYTF. For the CDR3, the DNA is TGTGCCAGCAGCTTGATGCAGGGATTTCGAGGAGGCTACACCTTC.